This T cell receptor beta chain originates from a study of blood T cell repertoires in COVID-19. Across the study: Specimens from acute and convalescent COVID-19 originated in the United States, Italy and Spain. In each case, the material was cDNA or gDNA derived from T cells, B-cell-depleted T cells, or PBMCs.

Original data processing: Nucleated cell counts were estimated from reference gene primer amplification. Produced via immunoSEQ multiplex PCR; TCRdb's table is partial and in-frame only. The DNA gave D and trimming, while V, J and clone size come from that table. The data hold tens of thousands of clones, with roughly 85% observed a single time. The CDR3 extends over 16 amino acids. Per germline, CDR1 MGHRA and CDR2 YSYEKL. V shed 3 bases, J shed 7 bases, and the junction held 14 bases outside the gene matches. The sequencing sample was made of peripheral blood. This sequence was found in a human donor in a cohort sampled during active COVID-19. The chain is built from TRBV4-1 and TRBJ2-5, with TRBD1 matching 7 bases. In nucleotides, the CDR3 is TGCGCCAGCAGCCACCTAGCCGGGACAGTGAGTGGGACCCAGTACTTC. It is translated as CASSHLAGTVSGTQYF.